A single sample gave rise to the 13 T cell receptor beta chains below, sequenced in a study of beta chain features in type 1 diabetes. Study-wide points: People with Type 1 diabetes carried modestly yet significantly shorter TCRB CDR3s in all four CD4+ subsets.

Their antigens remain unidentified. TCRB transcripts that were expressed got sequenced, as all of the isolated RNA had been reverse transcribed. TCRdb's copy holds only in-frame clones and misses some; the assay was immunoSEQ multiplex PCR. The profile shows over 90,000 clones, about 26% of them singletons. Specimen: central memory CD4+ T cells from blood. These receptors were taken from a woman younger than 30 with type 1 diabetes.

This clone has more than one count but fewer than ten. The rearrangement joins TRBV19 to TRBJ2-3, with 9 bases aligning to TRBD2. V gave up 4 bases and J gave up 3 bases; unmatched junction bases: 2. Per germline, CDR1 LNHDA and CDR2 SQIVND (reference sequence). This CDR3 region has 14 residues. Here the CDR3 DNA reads TGTGCCAGTAGTAGGCGGGAGGGGACAGATACGCAGTATTTT. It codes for CASSRREGTDTQYF.

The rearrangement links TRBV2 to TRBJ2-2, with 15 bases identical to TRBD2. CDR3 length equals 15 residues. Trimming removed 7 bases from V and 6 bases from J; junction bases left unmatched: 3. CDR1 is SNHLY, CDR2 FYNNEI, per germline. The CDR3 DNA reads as TGTGCCAGCATGAGGACTAGCGGGAGGGCCGGGGAGCTGTTTTTT. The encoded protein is CASMRTSGRAGELFF.

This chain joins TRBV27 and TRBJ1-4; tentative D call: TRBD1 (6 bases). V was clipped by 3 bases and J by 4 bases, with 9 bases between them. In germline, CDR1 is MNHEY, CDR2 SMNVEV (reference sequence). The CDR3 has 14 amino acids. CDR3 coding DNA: TGTGCCAGCAGTTTCCAGGGGCTTAATGAAAAACTGTTTTTT. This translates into CASSFQGLNEKLFF. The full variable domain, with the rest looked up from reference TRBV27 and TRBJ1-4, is EAQVTQNPRYLITVTGKKLTVTCSQNMNHEYMSWYRQDPGLGLRQIYYSMNVEVTDKGDVPEGYKVSRKEKRNFPLILESPSPNQTSLYFCASSFQGLNEKLFFGSGTQLSVL.

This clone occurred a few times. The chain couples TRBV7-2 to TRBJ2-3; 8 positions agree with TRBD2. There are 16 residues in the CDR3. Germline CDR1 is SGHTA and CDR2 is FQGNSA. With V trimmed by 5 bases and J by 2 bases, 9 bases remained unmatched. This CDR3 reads CASSAQLAVVTDTQYF. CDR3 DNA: TGTGCCAGCAGCGCACAACTAGCGGTCGTCACAGATACGCAGTATTTT. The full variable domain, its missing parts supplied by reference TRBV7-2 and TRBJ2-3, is GAGVSQSPSNKVTEKGKDVELRCDPISGHTALYWYRQSLGQGLEFLIYFQGNSAPDKSGLPSDRFSAERTGGSVSTLTIQRTQQEDSAVYLCASSAQLAVVTDTQYFGPGTRLTVL.

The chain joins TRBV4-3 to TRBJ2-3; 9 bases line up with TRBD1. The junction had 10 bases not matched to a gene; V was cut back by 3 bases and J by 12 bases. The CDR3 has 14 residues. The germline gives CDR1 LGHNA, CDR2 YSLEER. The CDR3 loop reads CASSQAPGQGIQYF. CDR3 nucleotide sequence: TGCGCCAGCAGCCAGGCCCCAGGACAGGGGATCCAGTATTTT.

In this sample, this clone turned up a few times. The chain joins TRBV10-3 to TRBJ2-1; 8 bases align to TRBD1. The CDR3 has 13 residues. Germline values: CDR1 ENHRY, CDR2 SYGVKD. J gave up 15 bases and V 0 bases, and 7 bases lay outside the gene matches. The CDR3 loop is CAISESKGQVLFF. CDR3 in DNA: TGTGCCATCAGTGAGTCAAAGGGACAGGTTTTGTTCTTC.

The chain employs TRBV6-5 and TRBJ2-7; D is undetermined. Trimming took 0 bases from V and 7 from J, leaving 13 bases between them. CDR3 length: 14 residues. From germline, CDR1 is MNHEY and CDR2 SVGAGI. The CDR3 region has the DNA TGTGCCAGCAGTTACTCGATCAGTTTCGGGGAGCAGTACTTC. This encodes CASSYSISFGEQYF.

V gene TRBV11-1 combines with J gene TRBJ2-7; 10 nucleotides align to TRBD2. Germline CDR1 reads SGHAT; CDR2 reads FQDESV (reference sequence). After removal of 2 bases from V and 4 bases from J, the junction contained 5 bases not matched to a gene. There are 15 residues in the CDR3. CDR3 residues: CASSLLASGSYEQYF. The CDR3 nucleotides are TGTGCCAGCAGCTTACTGGCTAGCGGGAGTTACGAGCAGTACTTC.

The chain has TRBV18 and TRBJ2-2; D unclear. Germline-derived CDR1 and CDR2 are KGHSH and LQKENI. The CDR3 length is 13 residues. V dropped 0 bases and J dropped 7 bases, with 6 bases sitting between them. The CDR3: CASSPPIHGELFF. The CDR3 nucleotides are TGTGCCAGCTCACCACCCATACACGGGGAGCTGTTTTTT.

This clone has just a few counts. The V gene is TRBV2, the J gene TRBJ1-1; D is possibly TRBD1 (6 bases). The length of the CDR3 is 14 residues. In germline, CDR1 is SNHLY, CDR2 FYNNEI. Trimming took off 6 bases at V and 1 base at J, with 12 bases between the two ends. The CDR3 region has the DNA TGTGCCAGCAGCCCCAGGACAGCGAACACTGAAGCTTTCTTT. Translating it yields CASSPRTANTEAFF.

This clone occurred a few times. CDR3 residues: CASMDGRHNTGELFF. The CDR3 coding sequence is TGTGCCAGTATGGACGGGAGACATAACACCGGGGAGCTGTTTTTT. This rearrangement joins TRBV19 to TRBJ2-2; TRBD2 might be the D (6 bases). Germline CDR1 and CDR2: LNHDA and SQIVND (reference sequence). There are 15 residues in the CDR3. V was cut by 7 bases and J by 2 bases, with 14 bases left in between.

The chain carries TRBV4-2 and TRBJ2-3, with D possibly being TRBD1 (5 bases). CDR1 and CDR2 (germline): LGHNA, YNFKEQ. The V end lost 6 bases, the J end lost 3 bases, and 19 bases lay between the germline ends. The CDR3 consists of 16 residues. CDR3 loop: CASRKGRTDLTDTQYF. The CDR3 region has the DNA TGTGCCAGCAGGAAGGGGCGGACGGATCTAACAGATACGCAGTATTTT.

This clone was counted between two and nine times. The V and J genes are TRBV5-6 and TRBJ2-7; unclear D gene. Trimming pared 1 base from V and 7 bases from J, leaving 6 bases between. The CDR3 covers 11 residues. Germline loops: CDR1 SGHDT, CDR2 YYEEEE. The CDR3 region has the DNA TGTGCCAGCAGCTTGCGCGAAGAGCAGTACTTC. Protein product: CASSLREEQYF.